Sequencing of this T cell receptor (beta chain) was carried out in a study of regulatory T cells in long-lasting Graves disease. V lost 0 bases and J 8 bases, leaving 13 bases between the germline ends. Germline-derived CDR1 and CDR2 are LNHNV and YYDKDF (reference sequence). The CDR3 is 14 residues long. Concerning this clonotype: Its target is not known.

Study-wide points: Accuracy was possibly reduced by small sample size. Segments TRBV28, TRBJ1-2 and TRBJ2-5 showed preferential usage in persistent disease. Thyroid tissue was not studied; only peripheral blood was. A greater number of public clonotypes (2,741) was shared by persistent patients than by new patients (about 880).

Relying on iRepertoire HTBI primers and Arm-PCR of CDR3 regions, the team built TCR beta libraries. TCRdb itself ran the multiplex PCR reads through MiXCR, one entry per CDR3 protein. The data hold 700,000 or so distinct CDR3 sequences, with about 32% observed a single time. Sample time point: persistent/refractory GD, antithyroid drugs over 5 years with positive TRAb. PBMCs were the source of the RNA used for TCR sequencing. V usage is TRBV15 and J usage is TRBJ1-2; the D is unclear. The sequencing used peripheral blood mononuclear cells (PBMCs), collected when the disease was refractory, from a patient treated with antithyroid drugs. The receptor was derived from a female donor with Graves disease. The chain's CDR3 is CATSREDGPWGYTF. In DNA form, the CDR3 reads TGTGCCACCAGCAGAGAAGACGGACCCTGGGGCTACACCTTC.